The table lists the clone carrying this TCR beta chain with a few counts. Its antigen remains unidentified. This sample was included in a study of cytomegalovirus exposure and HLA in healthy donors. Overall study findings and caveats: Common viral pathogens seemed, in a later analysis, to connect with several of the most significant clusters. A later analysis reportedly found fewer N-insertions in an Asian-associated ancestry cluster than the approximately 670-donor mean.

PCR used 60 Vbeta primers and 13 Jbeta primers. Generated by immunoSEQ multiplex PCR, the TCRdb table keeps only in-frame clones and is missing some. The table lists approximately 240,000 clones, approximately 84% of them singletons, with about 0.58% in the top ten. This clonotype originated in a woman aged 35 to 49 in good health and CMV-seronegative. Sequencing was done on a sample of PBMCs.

CDR3 nucleotides: TGTGCCAGCAGTAGGGTCGACAGGGGAGGGGAAAAACTGTTTTTT. It is translated as CASSRVDRGGEKLFF. The chain recombines TRBV6-5 with TRBJ1-4; TRBD1 agrees at 8 bases. The V and J ends lost 5 bases and 8 bases, in that order; junction bases with no gene match: 10. CDR3 size: 15 residues. CDR1 is MNHEY and CDR2 is SVGAGI in the germline V gene.